The sequence of this T cell receptor beta chain was determined in a study of cytomegalovirus exposure and HLA in healthy donors. Study-level information: The roughly 110 validation repertoires used the same platform as the roughly 700 first-cohort repertoires (as reported by a later analysis).

The repertoire was sequenced with immunoSEQ multiplex PCR; TCRdb's copy has only in-frame clones and lacks some. The sample consists of 200,000 to 250,000 clones, about nine tenths of them appearing once. The CDR3 has 15 residues. Germline values: CDR1 MNHEY, CDR2 SVGAGI. After removal of 5 bases from V and 0 bases from J, the junction contained 2 bases not matched to a gene. Regarding this clone: Antigen: not known.

Study-level points and caveats: It was 160 or so TCR beta chains that were listed as cytomegalovirus-associated. Within the roughly 120 validation repertoires, first-cohort TCR clusters tended to co-occur, according to a later analysis.

The receptor's source is a young woman in good health and CMV-seropositive. This chain links TRBV6-5 with TRBJ2-7; 12 nucleotides match TRBD2. The sequencing sample was made of PBMCs. The CDR3 nucleotides are TGTGCCAGCAGTGGGACTAGCGGGCCCTCCTACGAGCAGTACTTC. Protein product: CASSGTSGPSYEQYF.